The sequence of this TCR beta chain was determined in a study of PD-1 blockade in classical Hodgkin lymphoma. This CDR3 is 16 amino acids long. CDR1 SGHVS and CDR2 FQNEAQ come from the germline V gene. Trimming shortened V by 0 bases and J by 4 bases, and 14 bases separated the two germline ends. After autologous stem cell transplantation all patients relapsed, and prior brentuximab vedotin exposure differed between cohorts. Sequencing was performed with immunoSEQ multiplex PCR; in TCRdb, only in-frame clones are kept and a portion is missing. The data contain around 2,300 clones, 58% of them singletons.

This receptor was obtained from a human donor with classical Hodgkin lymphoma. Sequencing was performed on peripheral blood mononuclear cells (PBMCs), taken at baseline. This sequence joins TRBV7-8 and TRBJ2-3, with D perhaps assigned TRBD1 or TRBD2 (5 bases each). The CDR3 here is CASSLALRVGADTQYF. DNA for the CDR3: TGTGCCAGCAGCTTAGCGCTCCGGGTGGGGGCAGATACGCAGTATTTT.